The 26 T cell receptor beta chains listed next were all sequenced from one sample in a study of T cell clonality in common variable immunodeficiency. Overall study findings and caveats: Common variable immunodeficiency TCR beta sequences reportedly had fewer deletions and N-nucleotide insertions.

Sequencing was performed with immunoSEQ multiplex PCR; in TCRdb, only in-frame clones are kept and a portion is missing. Captured here are roughly 30,000 clones, none seen once; the top ten comprise around 3.3%. For these receptors, no antigen is known. The sequenced material came from peripheral blood mononuclear cells. All receptors come from a human donor with common variable immunodeficiency.

At least ten counts were recorded for this clone. The read comes to an end 3 residues before the CDR3 does, leaving the germline J gene to fill in the end. V is TRBV18 and J is TRBJ1-1, with a possible D match to TRBD1 (5 bases). The CDR3 totals 13 residues. The V end was cut by 4 bases, the J end by 4 bases, with 10 bases between. CDR1 KGHSH and CDR2 LQKENI come from the germline V gene. The CDR3 is CASSRGEATEAFF. The part of the CDR3 DNA that was read is TGTGCCAGCTCACGGGGGGAGGCCACTGAA. Full variable domain (remainder filled in from reference TRBV18 and TRBJ1-1): NAGVMQNPRHLVRRRGQEARLRCSPMKGHSHVYWYRQLPEEGLKFMVYLQKENIIDESGMPKERFSAEFPKEGPSILRIQQVVRGDSAAYFCASSRGEATEAFFGQGTRLTVV.

This clone came up many times. Partial CDR3 DNA: TGTGCCAGCAAACTAGCGGGAGGGCCCGTAGCCAAAAACATT. This codes for CASKLAGGPVAKNI. The entire CDR3 protein is CASKLAGGPVAKNIQYF. The V call is TRBV19, the J call TRBJ2-4; 13 bases match TRBD2. Read sequence stops 3 residues before the CDR3 end, and the germline J gene provides the missing end. Trimming removed 9 bases from V and 0 bases from J; junction bases left unmatched: 8. The V gene's germline CDR1 is LNHDA and CDR2 SQIVND (reference sequence). The CDR3 is 17 residues long. The entire variable domain, with the rest obtained from reference TRBV19 and TRBJ2-4, is as follows: DGGITQSPKYLFRKEGQNVTLSCEQNLNHDAMYWYRQDPGQGLRLIYYSQIVNDFQKGDIAEGYSVSREKKESFPLTVTSAQKNPTAFYLCASKLAGGPVAKNIQYFGAGTRLSVL.

This clone was counted at least ten times. The read halts 3 residues ahead of the CDR3 end, with the missing end drawn from the germline J gene. The chain joins TRBV7-2 to TRBJ2-7; D remains ambiguous. V was clipped by 7 bases and J by 2 bases, with 12 bases between them. The CDR3 spans 13 residues. The V gene's germline CDR1 is SGHTA and CDR2 FQGNSA. The CDR3 is CASTLGPTYEQYF. CDR3 DNA, as far as it was read: TGTGCCAGCACCCTTGGGCCTACCTACGAG.

About this clone: The CDR3 goes on 3 residues after the read ends, and that part is filled in from the germline J gene. This rearrangement joins TRBV5-1 to TRBJ2-5; no clear D gene. Trimming took 4 bases from V and 4 from J, leaving 14 bases between them. The CDR3 has 14 amino acids. Germline loops: CDR1 SGHRS, CDR2 YFSETQ. CDR3 amino acids: CASSPYASGETQYF. The DNA read from the CDR3 is TGCGCCAGCAGCCCGTATGCTTCGGGAGAGACC.

There are many counts of this clone. The read falls 3 residues short of the CDR3 end, and the missing part is taken from the germline J gene. The chain has TRBV18 and TRBJ2-5; D possibly corresponds to TRBD1 (6 bases). CDR1 is KGHSH and CDR2 is LQKENI in the germline V gene. This CDR3 is 15 amino acids long. V was shortened by 2 bases and J by 5 bases, with 15 bases between the two germline ends. The CDR3 spells CASSPSGTQFETQYF. The covered CDR3 bases are TGTGCCAGCTCACCATCCGGGACACAATTCGAGACC.

This clone was recorded at least ten times. The read halts 3 residues ahead of the CDR3 end, with the missing end drawn from the germline J gene. The chain combines TRBV5-1 with TRBJ2-3; 9 nucleotides match TRBD2. Germline V gene sequence: CDR1 SGHRS, CDR2 YFSETQ. The CDR3 loop spans 15 amino acids. V lost 0 bases, J lost 4 bases, and 3 bases stayed unmatched. The chain's CDR3 is CASSLDGTSSDTQYF. The CDR3 DNA, read in part, is TGCGCCAGCAGCTTGGACGGGACTAGCTCAGATACG.

Remarks on this clone: The read terminates 3 residues ahead of where the CDR3 ends, so the germline J gene completes it. Other DNA variants within this sample encode the same CDR3. The chain carries TRBV18 and TRBJ2-3, with TRBD2 matching over 10 bases. CDR3 size: 16 residues. Germline V gives CDR1 KGHSH, CDR2 LQKENI. V dropped 4 bases and J dropped 3; count of bases not matched to a gene: 7. Incomplete CDR3 DNA: TGTGCCAGCTCACAGATAGCGGGAGGAGGGACAGATACG. Translation: CASSQIAGGGTDT. The complete CDR3 sequence is CASSQIAGGGTDTQYF.

This clone was recorded at least ten times. The read finishes 3 residues shy of the CDR3 end, and the germline J gene is used to complete it. The V call is TRBV29-1, the J call TRBJ1-2; D gene uncertain. V lost 5 bases, J lost 4 bases, and 8 bases lay in between. Germline V CDR1 and CDR2: SQVTM, ANQGSEA. The CDR3 covers 11 residues. The DNA read from the CDR3 is TGCAGCGTTCTGTCTTTCTATGGC. Translation gives CSVLSFYG. The complete CDR3 sequence is CSVLSFYGYTF.

Note on this clone: Read coverage stops 3 residues before the CDR3 terminus; the germline J gene supplies the remainder. The chain recombines TRBV18 with TRBJ2-1; 7 bases align to TRBD1. The CDR3 extends over 14 amino acids. Germline CDR1 and CDR2: KGHSH and LQKENI. With 4 bases clipped from V and 1 base from J, the junction kept 1 base outside the gene matches. The CDR3 is CASSRQGSYNEQFF. The sequenced CDR3 bases are TGTGCCAGCTCACGACAGGGTTCCTACAATGAG.

This clone was recorded many times. Read coverage stops 3 residues before the CDR3 terminus; the germline J gene supplies the remainder. This chain connects TRBV4-1 to TRBJ1-1; the D gene is possibly TRBD1 (6 bases). CDR3 length: 15 amino acids. From germline, CDR1 is MGHRA and CDR2 YSYEKL. V lost 2 bases, J lost 1 base, and 11 bases lay in between. Incomplete CDR3 DNA: TGCGCCAGCAGCCAACCTCAGGGGCGGAACACTGAA. It translates to CASSQPQGRNTE. The complete CDR3 reads CASSQPQGRNTEAFF.

This clone was counted at least ten times. CDR3 DNA, as far as it was read: TGTGCCAGCAGCTTAGGGACAGGGGGTTGGGAGACC. Encoded protein: CASSLGTGGWET. The full CDR3 is CASSLGTGGWETQYF. This chain connects TRBV7-6 to TRBJ2-5, with 10 bases that match TRBD1. Read sequence stops 3 residues before the CDR3 end, and the germline J gene provides the missing end. The J segment lost 5 bases and the V segment lost 1 base, leaving 4 bases of the junction unmatched. Germline lookup yields CDR1 SGHVS and CDR2 FNYEAQ. This CDR3 is 15 amino acids long. Full variable domain (outside the CDR3, taken from reference TRBV7-6 and TRBJ2-5): GAGVSQSPRYKVTKRGQDVALRCDPISGHVSLYWYRQALGQGPEFLTYFNYEAQQDKSGLPNDRFSAERPEGSISTLTIQRTEQRDSAMYRCASSLGTGGWETQYFGPGTRLLVL.

In this sample, this clone turned up a few times. The CDR3 goes on 3 residues after the read ends, and that part is filled in from the germline J gene. This chain connects TRBV7-9 to TRBJ2-7; TRBD2 is a possible D gene (5 bases). Germline V gene data show CDR1 as SEHNR and CDR2 as FQNEAQ (reference sequence). The CDR3 extends over 13 amino acids. The ends were cut back, 2 bases at V and 2 bases at J, with 7 bases in the middle. CDR3 DNA, as far as it was read: TGTGCCAGCAGCTTAAGCGGCGCCTACGAG. Protein: CASSLSGAYE. The whole CDR3 sequence is CASSLSGAYEQYF.

This clone was seen many times. The read is 3 residues too short to cover the CDR3 end, so that end is filled in from the germline J gene. The rearrangement links TRBV20-1 to TRBJ2-7; TRBD2 aligns across 10 bases. The germline gives CDR1 DFQATT, CDR2 SNEGSKA (reference sequence). The length of the CDR3 is 15 residues. V shed 3 bases and J 4 bases; nucleotides not matched to a gene: 9. The part of the CDR3 DNA that was read is TGCAGTGCTAGTATTTCAAGCGGGAGGGTGTACGAG. Translation gives CSASISSGRVYE. The full-length CDR3 reads as CSASISSGRVYEQYF.

Many counts were recorded for this clone. The read terminates 3 residues before the CDR3 end, so the remaining end is supplied by the germline J gene. The chain is built from TRBV29-1 and TRBJ1-2; possible D gene TRBD1, 5 bases. V was cut by 3 bases and J by 4 bases, with 12 bases left in between. In germline, CDR1 is SQVTM, CDR2 ANQGSEA. The CDR3 contains 13 residues. The CDR3 bases that were read are TGCAGCGTTGATCAGGGAAGAGGCTATGGC. It translates to CSVDQGRGYG. From start to end, the CDR3 is CSVDQGRGYGYTF.

This clone has at least ten counts. The CDR3 goes on 3 residues after the read ends, and that part is filled in from the germline J gene. The chain joins TRBV7-9 to TRBJ1-3; unclear D gene. The ends were cut back, 1 base at V and 4 bases at J, with 8 bases in the middle. This CDR3 has 14 residues. Germline CDR1 reads SEHNR; CDR2 reads FQNEAQ (reference sequence). CDR3 sequence reads: CASSLETSGNTIYF. The DNA read from the CDR3 is TGTGCCAGCAGCTTAGAGACAAGCGGAAACACC.

This clone appeared many times. Read data end 3 residues before the CDR3 end; the end is taken from the germline J gene. V gene TRBV5-1 combines with J gene TRBJ2-3, with 7 bases lining up with TRBD2. With V trimmed by 2 bases and J by 0 bases, 3 bases remained unmatched. The CDR3 covers 15 residues. The germline gives CDR1 SGHRS, CDR2 YFSETQ. Partial CDR3 DNA: TGCGCCAGCAGCTTACTAGCGCCCAGCACAGATACG. As protein: CASSLLAPSTDT. In full, the CDR3 is CASSLLAPSTDTQYF.

This clone was picked up a small number of times. The read stops 3 residues short of the end of the CDR3; the missing end is completed from the germline J gene. The rearrangement joins TRBV30 to TRBJ1-1; no reliable D call. V gave up 5 bases and J gave up 5 bases, with 18 bases separating them. The germline V gene encodes CDR1 GTSNPN and CDR2 SVGIG (reference sequence). This CDR3 has 14 residues. CDR3 DNA (partial): TGTGCCTGGCTCCCGGGGTACGTTCAAACTGAA. This translates into CAWLPGYVQTE. The CDR3 in full is CAWLPGYVQTEAFF.

This clone was observed a few times. The CDR3 end falls 3 residues outside the read, so it is completed with the germline J gene. This sequence joins TRBV7-2 and TRBJ2-7; TRBD1 matches 8 bases. V shed 5 bases and J 0 bases; nucleotides not matched to a gene: 6. The CDR3 runs 15 residues. CDR1 is SGHTA, CDR2 FQGNSA, per germline. The CDR3 protein is CASSPRTGTSYEQYF. The CDR3 bases that were read are TGTGCCAGCAGCCCCCGGACAGGGACCTCCTACGAG.

This clone ranks as medium-sized. The CDR3 is cut off 3 residues early in the read; its end comes from the germline J gene. The chain uses TRBV5-1 and TRBJ2-3; D is perhaps TRBD1 (5 bases). The germline V and J ends were trimmed by 4 bases and 0 bases, with 21 bases remaining between them. The CDR3 spans 18 residues. CDR1 is SGHRS, CDR2 YFSETQ, per germline. The part of the CDR3 DNA that was read is TGCGCCAGCAGCAGCAGGGTTCGGCTAACCCAGAGCACAGATACG. Its protein product is CASSSRVRLTQSTDT. The whole CDR3 sequence reads CASSSRVRLTQSTDTQYF. Complete variable domain (other parts from reference TRBV5-1 and TRBJ2-3): KAGVTQTPRYLIKTRGQQVTLSCSPISGHRSVSWYQQTPGQGLQFLFEYFSETQRNKGNFPGRFSGRQFSNSRSEMNVSTLELGDSALYLCASSSRVRLTQSTDTQYFGPGTRLTVL.

Concerning this clone itself: The read stops 3 residues short of the end of the CDR3; the missing end is completed from the germline J gene. V and J are TRBV18 and TRBJ2-5; 7 bases fit TRBD1. Germline trimming cut 5 bases from V and 1 base from J; bases unmatched to any gene: 7. CDR3 length equals 15 residues. CDR1 is KGHSH, CDR2 LQKENI, per germline. The covered CDR3 bases are TGTGCCAGCTCATCGACAGGGTTTGTCCAAGAGACC. Amino acid sequence: CASSSTGFVQET. The whole CDR3 region reads CASSSTGFVQETQYF.

Many counts were recorded for this clone. The read is 3 residues too short to cover the CDR3 end, so that end is filled in from the germline J gene. The rearrangement uses TRBV18 and TRBJ1-1; possibly TRBD1 for D (5 bases). The V end lost 3 bases, the J end lost 1 base, and 12 bases lay between the germline ends. Germline assignment: CDR1 KGHSH and CDR2 LQKENI. The CDR3 spans 15 residues. The sequenced part of the CDR3 DNA is TGTGCCAGCTCACCCGGGGGAGTAGAGAACACTGAA. This gives the protein CASSPGGVENTE. The full CDR3 sequence reads CASSPGGVENTEAFF.

The table lists this clone with many counts. The sequenced fragment ends 3 residues before the CDR3 boundary, so the rest is inferred from the germline J gene. This chain connects TRBV7-9 to TRBJ2-5, with TRBD1 matching 7 bases. Per germline, CDR1 SEHNR and CDR2 FQNEAQ (reference sequence). V gave up 5 bases and J gave up 5 bases; unmatched junction bases: 8. The CDR3 extends over 14 amino acids. This chain's CDR3 is CASSAGTVGETQYF. The sequenced part of the CDR3 DNA is TGTGCCAGCAGCGCCGGGACAGTCGGCGAGACC.

There are many counts of this clone. The CDR3 end is not reached by the read, which stops 3 residues before it; the germline J gene fills it in. The rearrangement uses TRBV14 and TRBJ1-2, with TRBD1 as a possible D gene (6 bases). From germline, CDR1 is SGHDN and CDR2 FVKESK. The CDR3 is made up of 15 amino acids. The CDR3 DNA, read in part, is TGTGCCAGCAGCCAAGTGGGGGTACAGGGAGGAGGC. Protein sequence: CASSQVGVQGGG. The whole CDR3 protein reads CASSQVGVQGGGYTF.

At least ten counts were recorded for this clone. The CDR3 extends 3 residues past the end of the read, so its final part is completed from the germline J gene. The chain recombines TRBV5-6 with TRBJ2-3; D unclear. The CDR3 is 14 amino acids. Trimming shortened V by 4 bases and J by 3 bases, and 12 bases separated the two germline ends. In germline, CDR1 is SGHDT, CDR2 YYEEEE. The covered CDR3 bases are TGTGCCAGCAGCCGCGCCAGGTTAACAGATACG. It encodes CASSRARLTDT. The entire CDR3 reads CASSRARLTDTQYF.

Comments on this clone: The CDR3 extends 3 residues past the end of the read, so its final part is completed from the germline J gene. The chain has TRBV19 and TRBJ1-2, with 8 nucleotides matching TRBD1. Trimming at V came to 3 bases and at J to 6 bases, leaving 9 bases not matched to a gene. This CDR3 is 15 amino acids long. Looked up from germline, CDR1 is LNHDA and CDR2 is SQIVND (reference sequence). Partial CDR3 DNA: TGTGCCAGTAGTATCCAGGGGGCGAGGCAAAATGGC. Translating gives CASSIQGARQNG. The full CDR3 is CASSIQGARQNGYTF.

There are a few counts of this clone. One end of the junction varies from germline; a read error may be responsible. The CDR3 is cut off 3 residues early in the read; its end comes from the germline J gene. The chain joins TRBV11-2 to TRBJ2-1, with a possible D match to TRBD2 (6 bases). The CDR3 is 15 residues long. Germline V lookup: CDR1 SGHAT, CDR2 FQNNGV. CDR3 amino acids: CTSSLELASYNEQFF. CDR3 bases read: TGTACCAGCAGCTTAGAGCTAGCGTCATACAATGAG. Filled out from reference TRBV11-2 and TRBJ2-1, the complete variable domain reads EAGVAQSPRYKIIEKRQSVAFWCNPISGHATLYWYQQILGQGPKLLIQFQNNGVVDDSQLPKDRFSAERLKGVDSTLKIQPAKLEDSAVYLCTSSLELASYNEQFFGPGTRLTVL.